These 23 T cell receptor beta chains were sequenced from one sample in a study of control samples from healthy donors and cancer patients. Using immunoSEQ multiplex PCR, the repertoire was profiled, and TCRdb retains in-frame clones only, with some absent. This table holds approximately 50,000 clones, around 87% found once. The sample taken for sequencing was PBMCs. These receptors all come from an older woman with lung cancer.

The chain links TRBV18 to TRBJ2-7; 7 bases fit TRBD1. This CDR3 contains 15 residues. Germline assignment: CDR1 KGHSH and CDR2 LQKENI. Trimming took 3 bases from V and 2 from J; bases not matched to a gene: 7. The CDR3 coding sequence is TGTGCCAGCTCACCCGGACAGGTGGGGACCTACGAGCAGTACTTC. Translated, it gives CASSPGQVGTYEQYF.

The chain uses TRBV10-2 and TRBJ2-3; D is unclear. The CDR3 spans 12 residues. Germline lookup yields CDR1 WSHSY and CDR2 SAAADI. Trimming removed 6 bases at V and 1 base at J, with 5 bases between. The CDR3 sequence is CASRKGTDTQYF. CDR3 DNA: TGCGCCAGCAGGAAGGGCACAGATACGCAGTATTTT.

The V and J genes are TRBV30 and TRBJ1-3; tentatively, D is TRBD1 (6 bases). Trimming removed 1 base from V and 3 bases from J, with 13 bases in between. Germline CDR1 is GTSNPN and CDR2 is SVGIG (reference sequence). The CDR3 has 15 amino acids. The CDR3 here is CAWSEGGAFGNTIYF. The CDR3 coding sequence is TGTGCCTGGAGTGAGGGGGGGGCGTTTGGAAACACCATATATTTT.

This clone was seen only a few times. This chain links TRBV7-2 with TRBJ2-3, with 7 nucleotides matching TRBD2. CDR1 is SGHTA and CDR2 is FQGNSA in the germline V gene. V lost 2 bases to trimming and J lost 2 bases; unmatched junction nucleotides: 4. The CDR3 is 15 amino acids. CDR3 in DNA: TGTGCCAGCAGCTTAAACGGGGGGAACACAGATACGCAGTATTTT. Translating it yields CASSLNGGNTDTQYF.

This chain uses TRBV5-5 with TRBJ1-1; a possible D gene is TRBD1 (5 bases). The V end lost 4 bases, the J end lost 12 bases, and 19 bases lay between the germline ends. The CDR3 has 13 residues. The V gene's germline CDR1 is SGHKS and CDR2 YYEKEE (reference sequence). CDR3 DNA sequence: TGTGCCAGCAGCCTTACGGCGCATAGGGGTTCTTTCTTT. It codes for CASSLTAHRGSFF. The full variable domain, completed using reference TRBV5-5 and TRBJ1-1, is DAGVTQSPTHLIKTRGQQVTLRCSPISGHKSVSWYQQVLGQGPQFIFQYYEKEERGRGNFPDRFSARQFPNYSSELNVNALLLGDSALYLCASSLTAHRGSFFGQGTRLTVV.

The chain couples TRBV7-9 to TRBJ2-7, with 8 bases identical to TRBD1. Germline V gives CDR1 SEHNR, CDR2 FQNEAQ (reference sequence). The CDR3 sequence is 15 residues long. J was trimmed by 4 bases and V by 4 bases; bases with no gene match: 9. Here the CDR3 DNA reads TGTGCCAGCAGCTCTCAGGGGGCCATGACGTACGAGCAGTACTTC. Its protein product is CASSSQGAMTYEQYF.

V is TRBV3-1 (or the pseudogene TRBV3-2) and J is TRBJ2-1, with a weak D call TRBD1 (5 bases). V was cut by 0 bases and J by 5 bases, with 14 bases left in between. The CDR3 totals 16 residues. Looked up from germline, CDR1 is LGHDT and CDR2 is YNNKEL (reference sequence). The CDR3 spells CASSQDIPRQHNEQFF. CDR3 nucleotides: TGTGCCAGCAGCCAAGATATTCCGAGACAGCACAATGAGCAGTTCTTC.

The chain is built from TRBV20-1 and TRBJ1-3; D not resolved. Per germline, CDR1 DFQATT and CDR2 SNEGSKA (reference sequence). CDR3 length: 11 amino acids. V was pared by 1 base and J by 2 bases, with 0 bases between. The CDR3 DNA sequence: TGCAGTGCTAGAGCTGGAAACACCATATATTTT. Its protein is CSARAGNTIYF.

The sample holds one count of this clone. The V call is TRBV18, the J call TRBJ1-1, with a weak D call TRBD1 (5 bases). With 2 bases removed from V and 2 bases from J, the gap between germline ends came to 15 bases. Per the germline V gene, CDR1 is KGHSH and CDR2 is LQKENI. CDR3 size: 16 residues. DNA of the CDR3: TGTGCCAGCTCACCAATGGTCGGGGGGGTTAACACTGAAGCTTTCTTT. Its protein product is CASSPMVGGVNTEAFF. Looking up the rest from reference TRBV18 and TRBJ1-1 gives the full variable domain: NAGVMQNPRHLVRRRGQEARLRCSPMKGHSHVYWYRQLPEEGLKFMVYLQKENIIDESGMPKERFSAEFPKEGPSILRIQQVVRGDSAAYFCASSPMVGGVNTEAFFGQGTRLTVV.

The rearrangement links TRBV6-4 to TRBJ1-5; D ambiguous. This CDR3 is built from 14 residues. CDR1 MRHNA and CDR2 SNTAGT come from the germline V gene. V was shortened by 4 bases and J by 0 bases, with 7 bases between the two germline ends. CDR3 protein: CASSAQYSNQPQHF. In DNA form, the CDR3 reads TGTGCCAGCAGTGCCCAGTATAGCAATCAGCCCCAGCATTTT.

This clone was recorded a few times. The chain links TRBV11-3 to TRBJ2-3; tentatively, D is TRBD1 (6 bases). Germline assignment: CDR1 SGHNT and CDR2 YENEEA. CDR3 length: 12 residues. V was pared by 5 bases and J by 6 bases, with 9 bases between. CDR3 nucleotide sequence: TGTGCCAGCAGCCAAGGACAGGATACGCAGTATTTT. Translating it yields CASSQGQDTQYF.

The V call is TRBV23-1, the J call TRBJ2-5, with 9 bases identical to TRBD1. TRBV23-1 is designated an ORF whose function remains uncertain. V was pared by 5 bases and J by 4 bases, with 8 bases of the junction left unmatched. CDR3 size: 15 residues. The CDR3 DNA sequence: TGCGCCAGCAGTGCGCTAGAGACAGGGGGAGAGACCCAGTACTTC. Translating gives CASSALETGGETQYF.

The rearrangement joins TRBV27 to TRBJ2-1, with 7 bases aligning to TRBD2. In germline, CDR1 is MNHEY, CDR2 SMNVEV (reference sequence). J was trimmed by 6 bases and V by 3 bases; bases with no gene match: 5. The CDR3 loop spans 14 amino acids. CDR3 DNA sequence: TGTGCCAGCAGTTTTGCGGGAGCGACCAATGAGCAGTTCTTC. Translating it yields CASSFAGATNEQFF.

The rearrangement uses TRBV5-4 and TRBJ2-7; the match to TRBD2 covers 7 bases. V trimming: 4 bases; J trimming: 0 bases; junction bases outside the gene matches: 7. The CDR3 is 15 residues long. Germline V CDR1 and CDR2: SGHNT, YYREEE (reference sequence). This chain's CDR3 is CASSNPGTISYEQYF. The CDR3 DNA reads as TGTGCCAGCAGCAACCCGGGGACTATCTCCTACGAGCAGTACTTC.

V usage is TRBV6-5 and J usage is TRBJ1-3, with a tentative D call TRBD1 (6 bases). This CDR3 comprises 15 residues. CDR1 MNHEY and CDR2 SVGAGI come from the germline V gene. V shed 5 bases and J shed 0 bases, with 11 bases lying between them. CDR3 DNA: TGTGCCAGCAGTCGAACGACAGGCTCTGGAAACACCATATATTTT. Residues: CASSRTTGSGNTIYF.

The chain couples TRBV25-1 to TRBJ2-3, with 11 bases lining up with TRBD1. Germline values: CDR1 MGHDK, CDR2 SYGVNS. CDR3 length: 17 residues. The V gene end was trimmed by 4 bases and the J gene end by 4 bases; junction bases not matched to a gene: 10. CDR3 region: CASSALTRDRGSDTQYF. DNA for the CDR3: TGTGCCAGCAGTGCGCTGACCCGGGACAGGGGGTCAGATACGCAGTATTTT. The complete variable domain, with remaining parts taken from reference TRBV25-1 and TRBJ2-3, reads EADIYQTPRYLVIGTGKKITLECSQTMGHDKMYWYQQDPGMELHLIHYSYGVNSTEKGDLSSESTVSRIRTEHFPLTLESARPSHTSQYLCASSALTRDRGSDTQYFGPGTRLTVL.

This clone occurred once. This chain uses TRBV5-5 with TRBJ2-1, with 8 nucleotides matching TRBD2. Germline loops: CDR1 SGHKS, CDR2 YYEKEE (reference sequence). The CDR3 consists of 15 residues. V was clipped by 1 base and J by 4 bases; unmatched bases: 4. CDR3 region: CASSLWLAGYNEQFF. CDR3 DNA: TGTGCCAGCAGCTTGTGGTTAGCGGGGTACAATGAGCAGTTCTTC.

This clone was counted once. This rearrangement joins TRBV5-1 to TRBJ1-4; 9 bases line up with TRBD1. The V segment lost 4 bases and the J segment 5 bases; nucleotides outside the gene matches: 3. CDR1 is SGHRS and CDR2 is YFSETQ in the germline V gene. The CDR3 totals 14 residues. CDR3 bases: TGCGCCAGCAGCCTTGGACAGGGGAATGAAAAACTGTTTTTT. It yields the protein CASSLGQGNEKLFF.

CDR3 sequence reads: CASSPEGLAAYEQYF. The CDR3 DNA reads TGTGCCAGCAGCCCGGAGGGACTAGCGGCCTACGAGCAGTACTTC. The V gene is TRBV6-5, the J gene TRBJ2-7; the match to TRBD2 covers 11 bases. With 6 bases clipped from V and 2 bases from J, the junction kept 6 bases outside the gene matches. The CDR3 has 15 amino acids. Germline CDR1 MNHEY, CDR2 SVGAGI.

This clone occurred a few times. J is TRBJ2-4 and V is TRBV27; 8 bases are a match to TRBD1. The CDR3 spans 16 residues. Unmatched junction bases numbered 13, after V lost 6 bases and J lost 6 bases. The germline CDR1 and CDR2 sequences are MNHEY and SMNVEV (reference sequence). As DNA, the CDR3 is TGTGCCAGCAGCTATACAGGGGGAACTGGAATAAACATTCAGTACTTC. It codes for CASSYTGGTGINIQYF.

J is TRBJ1-2 and V is TRBV5-1; D might be TRBD1 (6 bases). CDR1 SGHRS and CDR2 YFSETQ come from the germline V gene. The CDR3 spans 15 residues. The ends were cut back, 1 base at V and 8 bases at J, with 18 bases in the middle. CDR3 in amino acids: CASSLSPQGLGGYTF. The CDR3 DNA reads TGCGCCAGCAGCTTGTCCCCACAGGGCCTGGGGGGCTACACCTTC.

This chain uses TRBV12-3 or TRBV12-4 with TRBJ1-2; 7 nucleotides line up with TRBD1. V lost 2 bases and J lost 4; bases outside the gene matches: 1. The CDR3 sequence is 13 residues long. The CDR3 reads CASSLQGGYGYTF. CDR3 DNA sequence: TGTGCCAGCAGTTTACAGGGGGGCTATGGCTACACCTTC.

The rearrangement links TRBV6-6 to TRBJ1-1; D is ambiguous. V lost 6 bases and J 1 base, leaving 12 bases between the germline ends. CDR3 length equals 14 residues. From germline, CDR1 is MNHNY and CDR2 SVGAGI (reference sequence). CDR3 nucleotides: TGTGCCAGCAGGCAAGGTCTGGGGAACACTGAAGCTTTCTTT. Its protein is CASRQGLGNTEAFF.